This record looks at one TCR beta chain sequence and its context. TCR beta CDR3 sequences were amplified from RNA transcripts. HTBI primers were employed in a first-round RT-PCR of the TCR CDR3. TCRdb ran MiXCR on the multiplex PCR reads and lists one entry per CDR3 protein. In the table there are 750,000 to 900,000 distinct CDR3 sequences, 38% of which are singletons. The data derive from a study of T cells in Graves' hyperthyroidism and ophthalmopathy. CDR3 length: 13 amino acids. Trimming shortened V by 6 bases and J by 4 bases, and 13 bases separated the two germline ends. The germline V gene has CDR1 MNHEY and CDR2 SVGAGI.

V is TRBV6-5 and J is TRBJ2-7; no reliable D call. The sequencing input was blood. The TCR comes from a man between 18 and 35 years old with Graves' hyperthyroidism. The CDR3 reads CASRLLPTYEQYF. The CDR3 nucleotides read TGTGCCAGCAGACTGTTACCAACTTACGAGCAGTACTTC.